A selection of T cell receptor beta chains follows, all from one sample in a study of T cell repertoires in cytomegalovirus infection. MiXCR, run by TCRdb on the reads, gives a single entry per CDR3 protein. The sample contains roughly 150,000 distinct CDR3 sequences, 17% of which appear only once. Specimen: CD8+ T cells from PBMCs. The origin of the receptors is a human donor in good health (CMV status not recorded). Some clones in this sample may be carry-over from other donors' samples. Both conserved end residues are part of each CDR3. The D gene is left open where the match is weak. Some rows mark clone size as missing; the rest say once, few, many or name a class of expanded clone.

few . TRBJ1-1 TRBV7-2 CASSPSSAGLNTEAFF TGTGCCAGCAGCCCCTCTTCGGCAGGATTGAACACTGAAGCTTTCTTT
. TRBD2 TRBJ2-5 TRBV6-1 CASNLHSGGGETQYF TGTGCCAGCAATCTACATAGCGGGGGCGGGGAGACCCAGTACTTC
few . TRBJ1-3 TRBV29-1 CSSTIQGSGNTIYF TGCAGCTCAACTATACAAGGGTCTGGAAACACCATATATTTT
few . TRBJ2-7 TRBV28 CASSFGGDYYEQYF TGTGCCAGCAGTTTTGGAGGGGATTACTACGAGCAGTACTTC
few . TRBJ2-1 TRBV7-9 CASSLAPLGESYNEQFF TGTGCCAGCAGCTTAGCCCCCTTGGGGGAGTCCTACAATGAGCAGTTCTTC
. TRBD2 TRBJ2-1 TRBV18 CASSPGNSGMAYNEQFF TGTGCCAGCTCACCGGGTAATAGCGGGATGGCCTACAATGAGCAGTTCTTC
few . TRBJ2-7 TRBV28 CASRDTSYEQYF TGTGCGTCCAGGGACACCTCCTACGAGCAGTACTTC
few . TRBJ1-2 TRBV29-1 CSVERQGSQSLWGYTF TGCAGCGTTGAGCGGCAGGGTAGCCAGTCCCTATGGGGCTACACCTTC
. TRBD1 TRBJ2-1 TRBV7-9 CASRASYRDRVNNEQFF TGTGCCAGCAGAGCTTCCTACCGGGACAGGGTTAACAATGAGCAGTTCTTC
few TRBD2 TRBJ2-2 TRBV6-2/TRBV6-3 CASRISGTTDTGELFF TGTGCCAGCAGGATTTCCGGGACTACGGACACCGGGGAGCTGTTTTTT
. . TRBJ2-7 TRBV6-2/TRBV6-3 CASSYSRGTNYEQYF TGTGCCAGCAGTTACAGTCGGGGAACGAACTACGAGCAGTACTTC
many . TRBJ2-7 TRBV29-1 CSVAGGLSGEQYF TGCAGCGTTGCAGGGGGGTTAAGCGGCGAGCAGTACTTC
many . TRBJ2-7 TRBV7-2 CASSLVSGYEQYF TGTGCCAGCAGCTTAGTTTCTGGGTACGAGCAGTACTTC
. TRBD2 TRBJ2-1 TRBV6-2/TRBV6-3 CASSYPVRGKLAASYNEQFF TGTGCCAGCAGTTACCCCGTCCGAGGCAAGCTAGCGGCCTCCTACAATGAGCAGTTCTTC
few . TRBJ2-7 TRBV7-2 CASSLAGGIYYEQYF TGTGCCAGCAGCTTAGCGGGGGGCATATACTACGAGCAGTACTTC
. TRBD1 TRBJ2-7 TRBV7-8 CASSSLQGTGGYEQYF TGTGCCAGCAGCTCCCTCCAAGGGACAGGGGGCTACGAGCAGTACTTC
few . TRBJ1-2 TRBV11-2 CASSLNPTFSISGSRKVYGYTF TGTGCCAGCAGCTTGAACCCCACCTTCTCCATCAGCGGGTCAAGGAAGGTCTATGGCTACACCTTC
many . TRBJ2-6 TRBV6-5 CASSYGVAGANVLTF TGTGCCAGCAGTTACGGGGTGGCTGGGGCCAACGTCCTGACTTTC
few . TRBJ1-1 TRBV28 CASNGGGSTEAFF TGTGCCAGCAACGGGGGCGGGAGCACTGAAGCTTTCTTT
few . TRBJ1-5 TRBV23-1 CASSQFVPDEFPDQPQHF TGCGCCAGCAGTCAATTTGTCCCGGACGAATTCCCGGATCAGCCCCAGCATTTT
. TRBD2 TRBJ2-1 TRBV6-6 CASSVDSGYNEQFF TGTGCCAGCAGTGTTGATAGCGGGTACAATGAGCAGTTCTTC
few . TRBJ2-1 TRBV28 CASREGSNEQFF TGTGCCAGCAGAGAGGGATCCAATGAGCAGTTCTTC
few TRBD2 TRBJ2-7 TRBV7-8 CASSWENKTSGDPYEQYF TGTGCCAGCAGCTGGGAGAACAAAACTAGCGGTGACCCCTACGAGCAGTACTTC
many . TRBJ2-3 TRBV7-8 CASSLETSGGDTQYF TGTGCCAGCAGCTTAGAAACGAGTGGGGGAGATACGCAGTATTTT
few . TRBJ2-2 TRBV7-6 CASSRQVANTGELFF TGTGCCAGCAGTAGACAGGTAGCGAACACCGGGGAGCTGTTTTTT
. . TRBJ2-1 TRBV29-1 CSVERDGGYNEQFF TGCAGCGTTGAAAGGGATGGAGGCTACAATGAGCAGTTCTTC
few TRBD2 TRBJ2-1 TRBV7-9 CASSFPAGLAMDEQFF TGTGCCAGCAGCTTCCCAGCGGGACTAGCGATGGATGAGCAGTTCTTC
. . TRBJ2-3 TRBV27 CASSFQQASTDTQYF TGTGCCAGCAGTTTTCAGCAGGCGTCCACAGATACGCAGTATTTT
. . TRBJ1-2 TRBV28 CATSTRAGDTF TGTGCCACCAGCACGAGAGCGGGCGACACCTTC
. . TRBJ1-2 TRBV6-4 CASSDSRLSGYTF TGTGCCAGCAGTGACTCGAGGTTATCTGGCTACACCTTC
. TRBD2 TRBJ2-1 TRBV7-3 CASSPTSGGGGEQFF TGTGCCAGCAGCCCAACTAGCGGGGGGGGAGGTGAGCAGTTCTTC
few . TRBJ2-5 TRBV7-3 CASSPGSRETQYF TGTGCCAGCAGCCCGGGCTCCAGGGAGACCCAGTACTTC
. . TRBJ1-5 TRBV29-1 CSVDQDGPGNQPQHF TGCAGCGTTGACCAGGATGGGCCGGGCAATCAGCCCCAGCATTTT
many . TRBJ1-1 TRBV7-6 CASSQLPNLGTEAFF TGTGCCAGCAGCCAACTACCAAACTTGGGCACTGAAGCTTTCTTT
many . TRBJ2-2 TRBV7-2 CASSFSPGELFF TGTGCCAGCAGCTTTAGCCCCGGGGAGCTGTTTTTT
few TRBD1 TRBJ2-7 TRBV29-1 CSVLHRGRYEQYF TGCAGCGTCCTACACAGGGGGCGATACGAGCAGTACTTC
. . TRBJ2-5 TRBV29-1 CSGTRGAQETQYF TGCAGCGGGACTCGCGGAGCCCAAGAGACCCAGTACTTC
. TRBD1 TRBJ2-7 TRBV9 CASSARGQGYSYEQYF TGTGCCAGCAGCGCGCGGGGACAGGGCTACTCCTACGAGCAGTACTTC
. TRBD1 TRBJ2-1 TRBV6-2/TRBV6-3 CAISGTGDNEQFF TGTGCCATCTCCGGGACAGGGGACAATGAGCAGTTCTTC
. . TRBJ2-2 TRBV6-2/TRBV6-3 CASSFTWGSGELFF TGTGCCAGCAGTTTTACCTGGGGATCCGGGGAGCTGTTTTTT
. TRBD1 TRBJ2-7 TRBV5-6 CASSIRTGLILEQYF TGCGCCAGCAGCATAAGGACAGGCCTAATACTCGAGCAGTACTTC
medium-sized . TRBJ1-6 TRBV7-6 CASSRKAGLDAYSPLHF TGTGCCAGCAGCCGGAAAGCGGGGCTAGACGCGTATTCACCCCTCCACTTT
few . TRBJ2-1 TRBV2 CASSSSIGNEQFF TGTGCCAGCAGTTCCTCTATTGGGAATGAGCAGTTCTTC
many . TRBJ2-1 TRBV7-2 CASTSPSSYNEQFF TGTGCCAGCACCTCCCCCAGCTCCTACAATGAGCAGTTCTTC
. TRBD2 TRBJ2-7 TRBV28 CASSLELAGGPYEQYF TGTGCCAGCAGTTTGGAACTAGCGGGAGGTCCCTACGAGCAGTACTTC
few . TRBJ2-7 TRBV7-8 CASSLATAPSYEQYF TGTGCCAGCAGCTTAGCGACAGCCCCCTCCTACGAGCAGTACTTC